The 9 T cell receptor beta chains in this list originate from one sample, sequenced in a study of blood T cell repertoires in COVID-19. Produced via immunoSEQ multiplex PCR; TCRdb's table is partial and in-frame only. The table lists some 200,000 clones, nearly 90% of them singletons. The sequenced material came from peripheral blood. The receptor set was obtained from a man aged 60 to 75 with active or convalescent COVID-19.

The chain uses TRBV5-1 and TRBJ2-7; 7 bases agree with TRBD1. With V trimmed by 4 bases and J by 9 bases, 10 bases remained unmatched. The CDR3 spans 13 residues. From germline, CDR1 is SGHRS and CDR2 YFSETQ. CDR3 in amino acids: CASSTEDRYWQYF. As DNA, the CDR3 is TGCGCCAGCAGCACGGAGGACAGGTATTGGCAGTACTTC.

This chain joins TRBV5-1 and TRBJ1-4, with D maybe TRBD1 (5 bases). Germline CDR1 is SGHRS and CDR2 is YFSETQ. V was clipped by 0 bases and J by 8 bases, with 11 bases between them. The CDR3 contains 14 residues. The CDR3 DNA reads TGCGCCAGCAGCTTGGGGCAGGGTGGCGAAAAACTGTTTTTT. Translated, it gives CASSLGQGGEKLFF.

The rearrangement uses TRBV19 and TRBJ2-7; 8 bases match TRBD1. Germline trimming cut 4 bases from V and 2 bases from J; bases unmatched to any gene: 7. The CDR3 length is 15 residues. The germline V gene encodes CDR1 LNHDA and CDR2 SQIVND (reference sequence). As DNA, the CDR3 is TGTGCCAGTAGTAAAATATGGACAGGGCCCTACGAGCAGTACTTC. Its translation is CASSKIWTGPYEQYF.

V gene TRBV3-1 (or the pseudogene TRBV3-2) combines with J gene TRBJ2-5; 10 bases line up with TRBD2. Germline V CDR1 and CDR2: LGHDT, YNNKEL (reference sequence). The CDR3 loop spans 16 amino acids. V was pared by 6 bases and J by 4 bases, with 11 bases of the junction left unmatched. CDR3: CASRLGERGGRETQYF. CDR3 nucleotides: TGTGCCAGCAGGCTGGGGGAGCGGGGGGGCAGAGAGACCCAGTACTTC.

The chain combines TRBV4-1 with TRBJ2-2, with D unresolved. V was shortened by 4 bases and J by 7 bases, with 10 bases between the two germline ends. This CDR3 is built from 13 residues. Germline V gene sequence: CDR1 MGHRA, CDR2 YSYEKL. The CDR3 DNA sequence: TGCGCCAGCAGCCCCGTCCCGTACGGGGAGCTGTTTTTT. Residues: CASSPVPYGELFF.

The chain recombines TRBV27 with TRBJ1-2; 9 nucleotides match TRBD1. Germline-derived CDR1 and CDR2 are MNHEY and SMNVEV (reference sequence). Losses at the gene ends were 5 bases for V and 7 bases for J; bases not matched to a gene: 5. CDR3 length: 13 residues. CDR3 sequence (DNA): TGTGCCAGCAGTGCACAGGGGGCAGTTGGCTACACCTTC. Amino acid sequence: CASSAQGAVGYTF.

The rearrangement joins TRBV18 to TRBJ2-7; 9 bases are a match to TRBD1. The junction had 6 bases not matched to a gene; V was cut back by 5 bases and J by 1 base. CDR1 KGHSH and CDR2 LQKENI come from the germline V gene. CDR3 length equals 15 residues. The CDR3 DNA reads as TGTGCCAGCTCAGGCGGGACAGGGCCATCCTACGAGCAGTACTTC. Translating it yields CASSGGTGPSYEQYF.

This clone was detected only once. At one boundary the junction diverges from the germline segment, which might be a read error. The chain couples TRBV6-5 to TRBJ2-7; 8 bases align to TRBD1. The CDR3 runs 13 residues. CDR1 is MNHEY and CDR2 is SVGAGI in the germline V gene. The CDR3 reads CASRGQGFYGQYF. The CDR3 DNA reads TGTGCCAGCAGAGGACAGGGTTTCTACGGGCAGTACTTC.

The chain joins TRBV5-1 to TRBJ1-1, with a weak D call TRBD1 (5 bases). Trimming removed 2 bases at V and 2 bases at J, with 16 bases between. Germline values: CDR1 SGHRS, CDR2 YFSETQ. There are 16 residues in the CDR3. CDR3: CASSLRPGGENTEAFF. CDR3 DNA: TGCGCCAGCAGCTTACGCCCCGGGGGGGAAAACACTGAAGCTTTCTTT.